This T cell receptor beta chain was recorded in a study of glioma-infiltrating T cells after dendritic cell vaccination. Study in general: Dendritic cells derived from monocytes and pulsed with autologous tumor lysate formed the vaccine.

There are 14 residues in the CDR3. Looked up from germline, CDR1 is SEHNR and CDR2 is FQNEAQ (reference sequence). V trimming: 2 bases; J trimming: 7 bases; junction bases outside the gene matches: 8. Libraries were prepared by immunoSEQ multiplex PCR; TCRdb keeps only in-frame clonotypes and omits some of them. The data contain 50,000 to 80,000 clones, approximately 78% of them singletons. Patients had residual fresh-frozen tumor tissue and more than two years of survival data. The clonotype originates from a human donor with glioblastoma. The specimen was blood, collected before dendritic cell vaccination. This rearrangement joins TRBV7-9 to TRBJ2-7; 7 bases map to TRBD1. The CDR3 DNA reads TGTGCCAGCAGCTTAATAGGGGGCGCGGGTGAGCAGTACTTC. It yields the protein CASSLIGGAGEQYF.